The next 32 T cell receptor beta chains were all read from a single sample in a study of post-analysis software for immune sequencing data. General study results and limits: TRBV5-6, TRBV5-1 and TRBV20-1 belonged to a set of about 5 TRBV segments that were more frequent in patients than controls.

Antigens for these TCRs are unknown. TCR beta libraries were prepared from cDNA with unique molecular identifiers. In TCRdb, the PCR reads were re-called with MiXCR into one record per CDR3 protein. The data show 430,000 or so distinct CDR3 sequences, approximately 38% seen once. Sequencing was carried out using blood. These receptors were obtained from a girl aged 2-10 years with multiple sclerosis.

The V gene is TRBV20-1, the J gene TRBJ2-5, with 11 bases that match TRBD1. The DNA end is more similar to TRBJ2-7, so the J call may be wrong. The CDR3 is made up of 14 amino acids. Germline CDR1 is DFQATT and CDR2 is SNEGSKA (reference sequence). The CDR3 DNA follows: TGCAGTGCTAGGTGGGACAGGGGGTCCTACGAGCAGTACTTC. Amino acid sequence: CSARWDRGSYEQYF.

V and J are TRBV6-2 or TRBV6-3 and TRBJ1-1, with 9 bases that match TRBD1. CDR3 length: 14 residues. V was clipped by 5 bases and J by 4 bases; unmatched bases: 5. The germline CDR1 and CDR2 sequences are MNHEY and SVGEGT. CDR3 amino acids: CASSNRDRATEAFF. CDR3 nucleotide sequence: TGTGCCAGCAGTAACCGGGACAGGGCCACTGAAGCTTTCTTT.

The J gene is TRBJ2-7, the V gene TRBV28; no reliable D call. Germline V gene lookup returns CDR1 MDHEN and CDR2 SYDVKM. Deletions cut 5 bases from V and 0 bases from J, with 11 bases between. The CDR3 loop spans 14 amino acids. CDR3 sequence: CASSRLTVSYEQYF. The DNA for the CDR3 is TGTGCCAGCAGTCGCCTAACAGTCTCCTACGAGCAGTACTTC.

The CDR3 protein is CASKLQGARISPLHF. CDR3 bases: TGTGCCAGCAAACTACAGGGGGCGAGAATTTCACCCCTCCACTTT. This chain links TRBV12-3 or TRBV12-4 with TRBJ1-6; 9 positions agree with TRBD1. The CDR3 consists of 15 residues. Germline trimming cut 7 bases from V and 9 bases from J; bases unmatched to any gene: 10.

The rearrangement links TRBV6-2 or TRBV6-3 to TRBJ2-5; D is undetermined. From germline, CDR1 is MNHEY and CDR2 SVGEGT. This CDR3 is built from 13 residues. Deletions cut 6 bases from V and 3 bases from J, with 11 bases between. The CDR3 protein is CASRPTSKETQYF. Written as DNA, the CDR3 is TGTGCCAGCAGGCCCACATCGAAAGAGACCCAGTACTTC.

About this clonotype: One end of the junction fails to match germline, which may point to a read error. The chain employs TRBV12-3 or TRBV12-4 and TRBJ2-2, with 7 bases that match TRBD1. This CDR3 comprises 15 residues. CDR3 in DNA: TGTGCCAGCAGTTTAGAAAGGGGGCGAACCGGGGAACTGTTTTTT. This gives the protein CASSLERGRTGELFF.

The chain joins TRBV7-3 to TRBJ2-3, with 7 bases identical to TRBD1. Germline loops: CDR1 SGHTA, CDR2 FQGTGA. Trimming at V came to 5 bases and at J to 6 bases, leaving 8 bases not matched to a gene. CDR3 size: 14 residues. The CDR3 DNA reads TGTGCCAGCAGCCCGGACAGGAATACGGATACGCAGTATTTT. The encoded protein is CASSPDRNTDTQYF.

J is TRBJ2-1 and V is TRBV7-3, with 7 bases aligning to TRBD1. V trimming: 3 bases; J trimming: 0 bases; junction bases outside the gene matches: 5. This CDR3 is 16 amino acids long. Germline CDR1 SGHTA, CDR2 FQGTGA. The CDR3 DNA reads as TGTGCCAGCAGCTTCACAGGGGCGAGCTCCTACAATGAGCAGTTCTTC. The encoded protein is CASSFTGASSYNEQFF.

This chain uses TRBV15 with TRBJ1-1; D possibly corresponds to TRBD1 (5 bases). CDR1 is LNHNV and CDR2 is YYDKDF in the germline V gene (reference sequence). There are 13 residues in the CDR3. Trimming took 3 bases from V and 3 from J, leaving 8 bases between them. CDR3: CATSSQGDTEAFF. CDR3 coding DNA: TGTGCCACCAGCAGCCAGGGAGACACTGAAGCTTTCTTT. Full variable domain (outside the CDR3, taken from reference TRBV15 and TRBJ1-1): DAMVIQNPRYQVTQFGKPVTLSCSQTLNHNVMYWYQQKSSQAPKLLFHYYDKDFNNEADTPDNFQSRRPNTSFCFLDIRSPGLGDTAMYLCATSSQGDTEAFFGQGTRLTVV.

This rearrangement joins TRBV29-1 to TRBJ1-1, with D possibly being TRBD1 (5 bases). Germline V lookup: CDR1 SQVTM, CDR2 ANQGSEA. The CDR3 contains 12 residues. Deletions cut 2 bases from V and 4 bases from J, with 8 bases between. In DNA, the CDR3 is TGCAGCGTTGAAACCCAGGGCACTGAAGCTTTCTTT. Translation: CSVETQGTEAFF.

The CDR3 nucleotides read TGTGCCAGCAGTCGACAGGGAAGCACTGAAGCTTTCTTT. Translating gives CASSRQGSTEAFF. The V call is TRBV6-2 or TRBV6-3, the J call TRBJ1-1, with 7 bases fitting TRBD1. V was clipped by 5 bases and J by 4 bases; unmatched bases: 4. Germline V lookup: CDR1 MNHEY, CDR2 SVGEGT. The CDR3 sequence is 13 residues long.

In this sample, this clonotype turned up a few times. V usage is TRBV6-5 and J usage is TRBJ2-7; D remains unclear. Trimming shortened V by 0 bases and J by 3 bases, and 6 bases separated the two germline ends. Germline V lookup: CDR1 MNHEY, CDR2 SVGAGI. This CDR3 spans 13 amino acids. The CDR3 DNA reads TGTGCCAGCAGTTACTCCAGAAACTACGAGCAGTACTTC. It specifies CASSYSRNYEQYF.

V gene TRBV7-9 combines with J gene TRBJ2-1, with D possibly matching TRBD1 (6 bases). CDR1 and CDR2 from the germline V gene are SEHNR and FQNEAQ (reference sequence). V was clipped by 8 bases and J by 4 bases, with 12 bases between them. The CDR3 length is 13 residues. CDR3 bases: TGTGCCAGCTCACCTGACAGGTACAATGAGCAGTTCTTC. Its translation is CASSPDRYNEQFF. The variable domain in full, completed from reference TRBV7-9 and TRBJ2-1, reads DTGVSQNPRHKITKRGQNVTFRCDPISEHNRLYWYRQTLGQGPEFLTYFQNEAQLEKSRLLSDRFSAERPKGSFSTLEIQRTEQGDSAMYLCASSPDRYNEQFFGPGTRLTVL.

The V gene is TRBV29-1, the J gene TRBJ2-3; D ambiguous. There are 12 residues in the CDR3. The V gene's germline CDR1 is SQVTM and CDR2 ANQGSEA. V gave up 0 bases and J gave up 5 bases, with 6 bases separating them. The CDR3 bases are TGCAGCGTTGAAGATATTCTAGATACGCAGTATTTT. This encodes CSVEDILDTQYF.

Written as DNA, the CDR3 is TGTGCCAGCAGCTTGGTGACAGGAGCAGATACGCAGTATTTT. It yields the protein CASSLVTGADTQYF. This sequence joins TRBV7-2 and TRBJ2-3; TRBD1 is a possible D gene (6 bases). V was cut by 3 bases and J by 4 bases, with 11 bases left in between. The CDR3 extends over 14 amino acids. Germline CDR1 SGHTA, CDR2 FQGNSA.

Only a few counts were recorded for this clonotype. The genes are TRBV7-9 and TRBJ2-7; D gene uncertain. Per germline, CDR1 SEHNR and CDR2 FQNEAQ (reference sequence). Trimming shortened V by 3 bases and J by 0 bases, and 12 bases separated the two germline ends. The CDR3 loop spans 15 amino acids. The CDR3 here is CASSFTGSRSYEQYF. CDR3 DNA: TGTGCCAGCAGCTTTACCGGGTCCCGCTCCTACGAGCAGTACTTC.

The V gene is TRBV5-1, the J gene TRBJ1-1; TRBD1 might be the D (6 bases). Deletions cut 2 bases from V and 7 bases from J, with 9 bases between. CDR1 SGHRS and CDR2 YFSETQ come from the germline V gene. The CDR3 totals 12 residues. CDR3 sequence: CASSLQGIEAFF. The CDR3 nucleotides are TGCGCCAGCAGCTTACAGGGAATTGAAGCTTTCTTT.

This clonotype was observed a few times. The chain couples TRBV5-1 to TRBJ2-7; D is unresolved. The CDR3 is 13 amino acids. Per the germline V gene, CDR1 is SGHRS and CDR2 is YFSETQ. V was shortened by 0 bases and J by 3 bases, with 7 bases between the two germline ends. In DNA, the CDR3 is TGCGCCAGCAGCTTGGACCCAGTCTACGAGCAGTACTTC. Translation: CASSLDPVYEQYF.

The V and J genes are TRBV27 and TRBJ2-1; weak D call: TRBD2 (5 bases). Deletions cut 5 bases from V and 5 bases from J, with 22 bases between. Germline assignment: CDR1 MNHEY and CDR2 SMNVEV (reference sequence). The CDR3 totals 17 residues. CDR3 sequence reads: CASSQKSGEQYNNEQFF. The CDR3 nucleotides read TGTGCCAGCAGTCAGAAGAGCGGAGAGCAGTACAACAATGAGCAGTTCTTC.

There are a few counts of this clonotype. The chain employs TRBV6-5 and TRBJ2-7; 7 positions match TRBD1. This CDR3 is built from 12 residues. The V gene end was trimmed by 8 bases and the J gene end by 2 bases; junction bases not matched to a gene: 3. CDR1 and CDR2 from the germline V gene are MNHEY and SVGAGI. The DNA of the CDR3 is TGTGCCAGCGGGACAGTTCCCTACGAGCAGTACTTC. Protein product: CASGTVPYEQYF.

This clonotype appeared a few times. The chain carries TRBV7-6 and TRBJ1-1; 7 positions match TRBD1. The CDR3 covers 17 residues. CDR1 and CDR2 from the germline V gene are SGHVS and FNYEAQ. V trimming: 5 bases; J trimming: 7 bases; junction bases outside the gene matches: 19. CDR3: CASSLIDREWGVSEAFF. The CDR3 nucleotides are TGTGCCAGCAGCCTCATTGACAGGGAGTGGGGTGTTAGTGAAGCTTTCTTT.

This sequence joins TRBV4-1 and TRBJ2-1; 16 bases match TRBD2. CDR1 MGHRA and CDR2 YSYEKL come from the germline V gene. Trimming at V came to 4 bases and at J to 9 bases, leaving 21 bases not matched to a gene. CDR3 length equals 21 residues. CDR3 nucleotides: TGCGCCAGCAGCCCCCAGGGGCCCGGGACTAGCGGGAGGGCGGTTCTGGCTGAGCAGTTCTTC. Protein sequence: CASSPQGPGTSGRAVLAEQFF.

The chain joins TRBV3-1 to TRBJ1-5; D unresolved. The CDR3 spans 14 residues. Trimming removed 0 bases from V and 6 bases from J, with 9 bases in between. CDR1 and CDR2 (germline): LGHDT, YNNKEL (reference sequence). This CDR3 reads CASSQDMGSQPQHF. The CDR3 DNA follows: TGTGCCAGCAGCCAAGACATGGGAAGTCAGCCCCAGCATTTT. The full variable domain, completed using reference TRBV3-1 and TRBJ1-5, is DTAVSQTPKYLVTQMGNDKSIKCEQNLGHDTMYWYKQDSKKFLKIMFSYNNKELIINETVPNRFSPKSPDKAHLNLHINSLELGDSAVYFCASSQDMGSQPQHFGDGTRLSIL.

This chain joins TRBV7-3 and TRBJ1-1; tentatively, D is TRBD1 (5 bases). This CDR3 has 14 residues. CDR1 is SGHTA and CDR2 is FQGTGA in the germline V gene. The ends were cut back, 5 bases at V and 4 bases at J, with 14 bases in the middle. In DNA form, the CDR3 reads TGTGCCAGCAGCCGGGCGGGGGGTGGCACTGAAGCTTTCTTT. It encodes CASSRAGGGTEAFF.

The chain carries TRBV9 and TRBJ1-5; possibly TRBD1 for D (6 bases). The germline CDR1 and CDR2 sequences are SGDLS and YYNGEE. This CDR3 has 15 amino acids. V was cut by 4 bases and J by 0 bases, with 11 bases left in between. The CDR3, as DNA: TGTGCCAGCAGCAAAGGGGGGAGTAGCAATCAGCCCCAGCATTTT. The encoded protein is CASSKGGSSNQPQHF.

The chain carries TRBV20-1 and TRBJ1-5; no firm D call. The CDR3 consists of 15 residues. V lost 2 bases, J lost 3 bases, and 14 bases lay in between. The germline V gene has CDR1 DFQATT and CDR2 SNEGSKA (reference sequence). Here the CDR3 reads CSARTARWNNQPQHF. CDR3 sequence (DNA): TGCAGTGCTAGAACCGCGCGATGGAACAATCAGCCCCAGCATTTT.

Comments on this clonotype: An end of the junction does not agree with germline; a read error may underlie this. The chain couples TRBV7-2 to TRBJ1-5, with a possible D match to TRBD1 (5 bases). The germline V gene encodes CDR1 SGHTA and CDR2 FQGNSA. CDR3 length: 19 amino acids. The CDR3, as DNA: TGCGCCAGCAGCTCCGGGGGGATAAGTGGGATTTATAGCAATCAGCCCCAGCATTTT. Protein product: CASSSGGISGIYSNQPQHF.

There are a few counts of this clonotype. The chain has TRBV12-3 or TRBV12-4 and TRBJ2-2, with D unclear. CDR3 length equals 14 residues. Trimming left V 3 bases short and J 7 bases short, with 12 bases between. CDR3 sequence: CASSFPLENGELFF. CDR3 DNA: TGTGCCAGCAGTTTTCCCCTAGAAAACGGGGAGCTGTTTTTT.

The chain has TRBV28 and TRBJ1-2, with D possibly matching TRBD1 (5 bases). The CDR3 loop spans 12 amino acids. The germline gives CDR1 MDHEN, CDR2 SYDVKM. Trimming left V 6 bases short and J 7 bases short, with 12 bases between. DNA of the CDR3: TGTGCCAGCAGGACAGAGGGTTTTGGCTACACCTTC. Protein product: CASRTEGFGYTF.

This clonotype was detected a few times. The chain is built from TRBV28 and TRBJ2-3, with 11 bases fitting TRBD2. This CDR3 contains 19 residues. Trimming removed 4 bases from V and 2 bases from J; junction bases left unmatched: 14. CDR1 MDHEN and CDR2 SYDVKM come from the germline V gene. The CDR3 DNA is TGTGCCAGCAGTTCCACGGGGACTAGCGGCAGGGGTTCCACAGATACGCAGTATTTT. As protein: CASSSTGTSGRGSTDTQYF.

This clonotype was counted only a few times. The chain links TRBV10-3 to TRBJ2-3, with 7 bases that match TRBD2. CDR1 ENHRY and CDR2 SYGVKD come from the germline V gene. This CDR3 comprises 16 residues. V shed 4 bases and J 3 bases; nucleotides not matched to a gene: 10. This CDR3 is CAISAGAGIMTDTQYF. CDR3 sequence (DNA): TGTGCCATCAGTGCGGGAGCGGGGATAATGACAGATACGCAGTATTTT.

The chain recombines TRBV20-1 with TRBJ2-1; 11 bases are shared with TRBD2. The CDR3 is 18 amino acids. CDR1 is DFQATT, CDR2 SNEGSKA, per germline (reference sequence). V shed 3 bases, J shed 0 bases, and the junction held 10 bases outside the gene matches. This CDR3 reads CSASALAGGPSSYNEQFF. The DNA of the CDR3 is TGCAGTGCTAGCGCTCTAGCGGGGGGACCAAGCTCCTACAATGAGCAGTTCTTC.